This is a list of T cell receptor beta chains from one sample in a study of shared clonotypes between healthy human individuals. Some clones are missing from TCRdb's copy, which holds only in-frame ones; the method was immunoSEQ multiplex PCR. The sample shows a few hundred thousand clones, 65% to 70% of them seen only once. Sample: memory CD4+ T cells sorted from blood. Every receptor here comes from a young man in good health. CDR3s include the opening cysteine and the closing phenylalanine or tryptophan. D genes are given only for firm matches. Rows give clone size only sometimes, using once, few, many, or a class for an expanded clone.

V gene	D gene	J gene	clone size	CDR3 protein	CDR3 DNA
TRBV28	TRBD2	TRBJ2-7	few	CASQTSGSDEQYF	TGTGCCAGCCAGACTAGCGGGAGCGACGAGCAGTACTTC
TRBV18	-	TRBJ2-4	once	CASSDSVGGENIQYF	TGTGCCAGCTCGGATAGTGTGGGTGGCGAAAACATTCAGTACTTC
TRBV7-8	-	TRBJ2-7	-	CASSFRTTGENSIF	TGTGCCAGCAGCTTCAGAACGACGGGCGAGAACTCAATCTTC
TRBV27	TRBD1	TRBJ1-2	-	CASTPAGTGALANYGYTF	TGTGCCAGCACCCCGGCGGGGACAGGGGCTTTGGCCAACTATGGCTACACCTTC
TRBV5-1	-	TRBJ2-3	-	CASSLELQGADTQYF	TGCGCCAGCAGCTTGGAGCTTCAGGGCGCAGATACGCAGTATTTT
TRBV18	TRBD1	TRBJ1-4	-	CASSLGTAGINEKLFF	TGTGCCAGCTCCCTAGGGACAGCGGGAATTAATGAAAAACTGTTTTTT
TRBV9	-	TRBJ2-1	-	CASSVDHINEQFF	TGTGCCAGCAGCGTAGACCATATCAATGAGCAGTTCTTC
TRBV7-9	-	TRBJ2-5	-	CASSSWSGSETQYF	TGTGCCAGCAGCTCATGGTCGGGGTCAGAGACCCAGTACTTC
TRBV27	-	TRBJ2-7	-	CASSLAPRGYEQYF	TGTGCCAGCAGTCTAGCCCCCCGGGGCTACGAGCAGTACTTC
TRBV6-5	-	TRBJ2-3	-	CASTPMGSTDTQYF	TGTGCCAGCACCCCCATGGGAAGCACAGATACGCAGTATTTT
TRBV15	-	TRBJ1-3	-	CATSRYGQPGNTIYF	TGTGCCACCAGCAGATACGGACAGCCGGGAAACACCATATATTTT
TRBV19	-	TRBJ2-3	-	CASSMARDSQYF	TGTGCCAGTAGTATGGCGCGGGATTCGCAGTATTTT
TRBV5-1	TRBD2	TRBJ2-1	once	CASSYRAASGTGNEQFF	TGCGCCAGCAGCTACAGGGCGGCTAGCGGGACGGGGAATGAGCAGTTCTTC
TRBV7-9	-	TRBJ1-2	-	CASQQGHRGYTF	TGTGCCAGCCAACAGGGACATCGGGGCTACACCTTC
TRBV5-1	TRBD2	TRBJ2-3	-	CASSGAGLAGGGTQYF	TGCGCCAGCAGCGGCGCGGGACTAGCGGGAGGGGGTACGCAGTATTTT
TRBV5-8	-	TRBJ1-2	-	CASSLGALGYYGYTF	TGTGCCAGCAGCTTGGGGGCTTTGGGTTACTATGGCTACACCTTC
TRBV7-2	TRBD2	TRBJ2-2	many	CASRVAGPTGELFF	TGTGCCAGCAGGGTAGCGGGGCCCACCGGGGAGCTGTTTTTT
TRBV6-5	-	TRBJ2-1	-	CASSYSRGHYNEQFF	TGTGCCAGCAGTTACAGCCGGGGCCACTACAATGAGCAGTTCTTC
TRBV6-1	-	TRBJ2-3	-	CASSVGGTGTDTQYF	TGTGCCAGCAGTGTCGGCGGGACAGGCACAGATACGCAGTATTTT
TRBV11-2	-	TRBJ1-1	-	CASSLRFGERNTEAFF	TGTGCCAGCAGCTTACGTTTTGGGGAGAGGAACACTGAAGCTTTCTTT
TRBV6-4	TRBD2	TRBJ2-1	-	CASSVWREDLVNEQFF	TGTGCCAGCAGTGTCTGGCGGGAGGACCTGGTGAATGAGCAGTTCTTC
TRBV19	-	TRBJ1-5	-	CASSITGQINQPQHF	TGTGCCAGTAGTATTACAGGACAGATCAATCAGCCCCAGCATTTT
TRBV2	-	TRBJ2-1	once	CASSEEDGSYNEQFF	TGTGCCAGCAGTGAAGAGGACGGGAGTTACAATGAGCAGTTCTTC
TRBV18	TRBD2	TRBJ2-1	-	CASSPARESYNEQFF	TGTGCCAGCTCACCAGCGCGGGAGTCCTACAATGAGCAGTTCTTC
TRBV28	-	TRBJ2-2	-	CASQDRANTGELFF	TGTGCATCCCAGGATCGGGCGAACACCGGGGAGCTGTTTTTT
TRBV20-1	-	TRBJ2-1	-	CSARAFHEQFF	TGCAGTGCTAGAGCCTTCCATGAGCAGTTCTTC
TRBV28	-	TRBJ2-5	-	CASSFVALEQETQYF	TGTGCCAGCAGTTTCGTAGCGCTAGAACAAGAGACCCAGTACTTC
TRBV10-3	TRBD2	TRBJ2-1	once	CAISEARASGIIDEQFF	TGTGCCATCAGTGAGGCGAGGGCTAGCGGGATTATCGATGAGCAGTTCTTC
TRBV12-5	-	TRBJ2-2	many	CASGFGATGELFF	TGTGCTAGTGGTTTCGGGGCGACCGGGGAGCTGTTTTTT
TRBV29-1	TRBD1	TRBJ1-4	-	CSASTGMNEKLFF	TGCAGCGCTTCGACAGGGATGAATGAAAAACTGTTTTTT
TRBV10-3	-	TRBJ1-2	-	CAISGVGLSNYGYTF	TGTGCCATCAGTGGAGTCGGACTATCTAACTATGGCTACACCTTC
TRBV10-1	-	TRBJ2-5	few	CASSEQAGRETQYF	TGCGCCAGCAGTGAACAGGCGGGGAGGGAGACCCAGTACTTC
TRBV29-1	TRBD1	TRBJ1-5	-	CSVATGPHQPQHF	TGCAGCGTAGCGACAGGGCCGCATCAGCCCCAGCATTTT
TRBV5-6	-	TRBJ2-7	-	CASSFRLGASYEQYF	TGTGCCAGCAGCTTTCGTTTGGGGGCCTCCTACGAGCAGTACTTC
TRBV30	-	TRBJ2-1	-	CAWSATNEQFF	TGTGCCTGGAGTGCAACTAATGAGCAGTTCTTC
TRBV5-1	-	TRBJ2-3	-	CASSLSTSLGTDTQYF	TGCGCCAGCAGCTTGTCTACCTCTCTCGGCACAGATACGCAGTATTTT
TRBV5-1	-	TRBJ1-1	-	CASSLGPEAFF	TGCGCCAGCAGCTTGGGGCCTGAAGCTTTCTTT
TRBV27	TRBD2	TRBJ2-7	-	CASSFTSGSYEQYF	TGTGCCAGCAGTTTTACTAGCGGGTCCTACGAGCAGTACTTC
TRBV10-2	-	TRBJ2-5	-	CASIEPSGAQYF	TGCGCCAGCATAGAACCATCCGGCGCCCAGTACTTC
TRBV19	-	TRBJ2-7	-	CASSSSRGFEQYF	TGTGCCAGTAGTTCGTCCAGGGGATTCGAGCAGTACTTC
TRBV5-1	-	TRBJ2-3	-	CASSLAQGLDTQYF	TGCGCCAGCAGCTTGGCCCAGGGTTTAGATACGCAGTATTTT
TRBV9	-	TRBJ2-1	-	CASSPGDSYNEQFF	TGTGCCAGCAGCCCAGGGGACTCCTACAATGAGCAGTTCTTC